One and the same sample provided the 8 T cell receptor beta chains below, sequenced in a study of T cells in Graves' hyperthyroidism and ophthalmopathy (dated by TCRdb to the late 2010s). The protocol used for the library was multiplex PCR. This sample was sequenced with an Illumina HiSeq 2000. The TCR beta CDR3 regions were amplified from the RNA transcripts. A first-round RT-PCR of the TCR CDR3 used the HTBI primer set with the Qiagen OneStep RT-PCR kit. TCRdb trimmed the raw reads at Q25, called clones with MiXCR and kept productive beta chains. Each CDR3 protein gets just one entry, which takes the most common genes and DNA from the rows behind it. For this sample there are 600,000 to 700,000 distinct CDR3 sequences; over 40% appear just once. The ten biggest clones cover less than 9% of the sample. Material for sequencing was peripheral blood or thyroid tissue (not recorded which). These receptor sequences come from an adult man with Graves' disease, either hyperthyroidism or ophthalmopathy (not recorded which).

The sample holds many counts of this clonotype. The chain is built from TRBV2 and TRBJ2-5; D gene unclear. Germline CDR1 reads SNHLY; CDR2 reads FYNNEI. The CDR3 is made up of 14 amino acids. Trimming removed 4 bases from V and 5 bases from J, with 14 bases in between. The CDR3 coding sequence is TGTGCCAGCAGTGTAGGGCAGTACGACGAGACCCAGTACTTC. Its translation: CASSVGQYDETQYF.

The chain combines TRBV27 with TRBJ1-1; D gene ambiguous. The CDR3 totals 12 residues. The ends were cut back, 8 bases at V and 1 base at J, with 8 bases in the middle. Per germline, CDR1 MNHEY and CDR2 SMNVEV (reference sequence). The CDR3 DNA reads as TGTGCCAGCGGATACTCGAACACTGAAGCTTTCTTT. Amino acid sequence: CASGYSNTEAFF.

To note about this clonotype: At one boundary the junction diverges from the germline segment, which might be a read error. The chain couples TRBV10-2 to TRBJ1-3; D might be TRBD1 (6 bases). The germline V gene encodes CDR1 WSHSY and CDR2 SAAADI. This CDR3 region has 15 residues. CDR3 sequence reads: CAISQTGSSGNTIYF. The CDR3 region has the DNA TGTGCCATCAGCCAAACAGGGTCCTCTGGAAACACCATATATTTT.

In regard to this clonotype: A much bigger clone sits one base away, suggesting this may be a read error. The chain employs TRBV29-1 and TRBJ2-7; D might be TRBD2 (6 bases). The CDR3 loop spans 12 amino acids. CDR1 is SQVTM and CDR2 is ANQGSEA in the germline V gene. V lost 7 bases to trimming and J lost 1 base, with 11 bases between them. In DNA, the CDR3 is TGCAGCGCTGGGAGGCAGTCCTACGAGCAGTACTTC. Translation gives CSAGRQSYEQYF.

Many counts were recorded for this clonotype. This chain connects TRBV7-8 to TRBJ2-7; D not resolved. Looked up from germline, CDR1 is SGHVS and CDR2 is FQNEAQ. This CDR3 has 13 amino acids. Trimming shortened V by 5 bases and J by 3 bases, and 11 bases separated the two germline ends. DNA of the CDR3: TGTGCCAGCAGCCCTGAGGCCGTCTACGAGCAGTACTTC. Amino acids: CASSPEAVYEQYF.

This clonotype came up many times. This chain joins TRBV7-9 and TRBJ1-1; perhaps TRBD1 as D (6 bases). Trimming removed 6 bases from V and 2 bases from J, with 13 bases in between. The CDR3 runs to 14 residues. Germline assignment: CDR1 SEHNR and CDR2 FQNEAQ (reference sequence). In DNA form, the CDR3 reads TGTGCCAGCAGGAAACAGGGTGAAAACACTGAAGCTTTCTTT. Protein product: CASRKQGENTEAFF.

This clonotype was seen a single time. The chain is built from TRBV7-9 and TRBJ1-6; a weak D match, TRBD1 (5 bases). This CDR3 is built from 16 residues. The V gene lost 2 bases and the J gene lost 9 bases, with 17 bases spanning the gap. Germline CDR1 SEHNR, CDR2 FQNEAQ (reference sequence). CDR3 DNA: TGTGCCAGCAGCTTACAGGTGTGGGGCGCGACTTCACCCCTCCACTTT. It specifies CASSLQVWGATSPLHF.

The chain is built from TRBV28 and TRBJ1-6; D gene uncertain. Between the trimmed V and J ends, which lost 5 bases and 5 bases, there was a span of 7 bases. CDR3 length: 13 residues. Per germline, CDR1 MDHEN and CDR2 SYDVKM. This CDR3 is CASSPPHNSPLHF. Here the CDR3 DNA reads TGTGCCAGCAGTCCCCCCCATAATTCACCCCTCCACTTT.